This record covers a single T cell receptor beta chain. Its antigen is currently unknown. Every patient was untreated before thyroid surgery. This record belongs to a study of metastatic and nonmetastatic thyroid tumors. Study summary: The authors compared repertoires across blood and tumor or nodule tissue from malignant and benign thyroid patients. Findings and limits, study-wide: In both blood and tumor samples, TCR beta diversity was reported significantly higher for malignant than benign nodules.

TCRdb re-processed the PCR reads through MiXCR. The sample shows 15,000 to 20,000 clones, roughly a third of them seen only once. V was pared by 5 bases and J by 3 bases, with 4 bases between. Germline V gene lookup returns CDR1 SGHAT and CDR2 FQNNGV. The length of the CDR3 is 12 residues. The source is a male donor with papillary thyroid cancer or a benign thyroid nodule (not recorded which). Some clones in this sample may be carry-over from other donors' samples. The chain couples TRBV11-2 to TRBJ1-4; D gene uncertain. Input material: tumor tissue. CDR3 sequence (DNA): TGTGCCAGCAGCCCCCCTAATGAAAAACTGTTTTTT. It encodes CASSPPNEKLFF. The whole variable domain, remainder taken from reference TRBV11-2 and TRBJ1-4, is EAGVAQSPRYKIIEKRQSVAFWCNPISGHATLYWYQQILGQGPKLLIQFQNNGVVDDSQLPKDRFSAERLKGVDSTLKIQPAKLEDSAVYLCASSPPNEKLFFGSGTQLSVL.